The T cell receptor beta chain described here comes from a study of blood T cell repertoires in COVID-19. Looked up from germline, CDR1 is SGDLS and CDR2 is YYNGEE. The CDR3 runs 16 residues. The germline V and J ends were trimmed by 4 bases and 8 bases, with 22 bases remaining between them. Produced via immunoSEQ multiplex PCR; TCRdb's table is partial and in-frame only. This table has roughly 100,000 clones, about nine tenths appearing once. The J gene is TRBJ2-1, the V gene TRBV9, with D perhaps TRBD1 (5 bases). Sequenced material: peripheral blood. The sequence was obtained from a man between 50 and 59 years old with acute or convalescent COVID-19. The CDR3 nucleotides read TGTGCCAGCAGCCCGATTAGTACAGGCAGTGGGGATGAGCAGTTCTTC. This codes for CASSPISTGSGDEQFF.